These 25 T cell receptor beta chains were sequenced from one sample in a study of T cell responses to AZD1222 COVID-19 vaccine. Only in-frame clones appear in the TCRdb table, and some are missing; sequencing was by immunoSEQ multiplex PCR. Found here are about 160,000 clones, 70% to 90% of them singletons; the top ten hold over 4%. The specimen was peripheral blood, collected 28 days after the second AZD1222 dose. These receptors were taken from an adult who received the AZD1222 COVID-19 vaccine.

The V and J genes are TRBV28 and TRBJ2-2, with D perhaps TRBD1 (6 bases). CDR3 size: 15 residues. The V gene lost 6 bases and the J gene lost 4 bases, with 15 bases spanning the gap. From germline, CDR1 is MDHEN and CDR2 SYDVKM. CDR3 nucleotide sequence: TGTGCCAGCAGCCCTCCAGGGGTCCTCACCGGGGAGCTGTTTTTT. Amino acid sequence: CASSPPGVLTGELFF.

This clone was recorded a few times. The CDR3 protein is CASSASSYNSPLHF. The DNA of the CDR3 is TGTGCCAGCAGTGCCTCCTCCTATAATTCACCCCTCCACTTT. The V call is TRBV2, the J call TRBJ1-6; D gene ambiguous. V was clipped by 4 bases and J by 0 bases, with 4 bases between them. The germline CDR1 and CDR2 sequences are SNHLY and FYNNEI. This CDR3 is built from 14 residues.

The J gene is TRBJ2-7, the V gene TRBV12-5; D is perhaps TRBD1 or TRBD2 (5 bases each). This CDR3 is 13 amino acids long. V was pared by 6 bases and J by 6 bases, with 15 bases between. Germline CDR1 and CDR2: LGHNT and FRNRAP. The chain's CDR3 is CASGGDGWTEQYF. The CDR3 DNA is TGTGCTAGTGGAGGGGACGGGTGGACCGAGCAGTACTTC. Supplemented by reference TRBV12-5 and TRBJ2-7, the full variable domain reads DARVTQTPRHKVTEMGQEVTMRCQPILGHNTVFWYRQTMMQGLELLAYFRNRAPLDDSGMPKDRFSAEMPDATLATLKIQPSEPRDSAVYFCASGGDGWTEQYFGPGTRLTVT.

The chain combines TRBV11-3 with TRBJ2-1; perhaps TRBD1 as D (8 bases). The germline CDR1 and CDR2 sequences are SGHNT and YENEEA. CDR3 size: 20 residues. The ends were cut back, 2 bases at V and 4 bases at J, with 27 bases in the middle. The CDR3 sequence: CASSLRKARGGTGGYNEQFF. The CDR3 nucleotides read TGTGCCAGCAGCTTAAGGAAAGCTAGGGGGGGGACAGGAGGATACAATGAGCAGTTCTTC.

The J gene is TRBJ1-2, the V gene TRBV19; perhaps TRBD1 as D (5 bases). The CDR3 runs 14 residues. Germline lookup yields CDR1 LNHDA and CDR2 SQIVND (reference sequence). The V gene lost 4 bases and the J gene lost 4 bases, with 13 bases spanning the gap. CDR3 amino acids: CASSNQMGGYGYTF. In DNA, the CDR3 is TGTGCCAGTAGTAACCAGATGGGGGGCTATGGCTACACCTTC.

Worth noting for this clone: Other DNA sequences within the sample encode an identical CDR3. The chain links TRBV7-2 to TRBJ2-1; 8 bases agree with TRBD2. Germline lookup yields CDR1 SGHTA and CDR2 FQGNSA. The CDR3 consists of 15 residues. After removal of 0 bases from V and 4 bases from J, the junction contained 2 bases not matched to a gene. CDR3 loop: CASSLASGAYNEQFF. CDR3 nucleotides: TGTGCCAGCAGCTTAGCTAGCGGGGCGTACAATGAGCAGTTCTTC.

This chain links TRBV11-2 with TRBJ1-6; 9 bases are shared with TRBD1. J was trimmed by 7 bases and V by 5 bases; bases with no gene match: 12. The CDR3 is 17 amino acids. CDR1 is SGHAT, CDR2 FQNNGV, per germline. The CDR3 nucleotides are TGTGCCAGCAGCCTAAGACAGGGGGACGGCTGGAATTCACCCCTCCACTTT. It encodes CASSLRQGDGWNSPLHF.

CDR3 residues: CASSVGGGEAFF. CDR3 nucleotide sequence: TGTGCCAGCAGCGTAGGGGGAGGCGAAGCTTTCTTT. The genes are TRBV9 and TRBJ1-1; D is unresolved. The V and J ends lost 0 bases and 8 bases respectively, with 8 bases between them. The CDR3 has 12 residues. CDR1 and CDR2 from the germline V gene are SGDLS and YYNGEE.

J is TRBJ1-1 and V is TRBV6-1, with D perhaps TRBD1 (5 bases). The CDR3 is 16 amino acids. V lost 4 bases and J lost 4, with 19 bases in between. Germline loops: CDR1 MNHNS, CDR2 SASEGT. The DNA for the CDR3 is TGTGCCAGCAGTGCTAATTACAGGCTCGGGGGCACTGAAGCTTTCTTT. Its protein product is CASSANYRLGGTEAFF.

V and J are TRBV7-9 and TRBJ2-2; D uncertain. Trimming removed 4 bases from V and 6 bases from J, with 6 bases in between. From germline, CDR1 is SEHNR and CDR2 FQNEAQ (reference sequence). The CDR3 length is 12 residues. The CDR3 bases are TGTGCCAGCAGCTCCCCCCCCGGGGAGCTGTTTTTT. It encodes CASSSPPGELFF.

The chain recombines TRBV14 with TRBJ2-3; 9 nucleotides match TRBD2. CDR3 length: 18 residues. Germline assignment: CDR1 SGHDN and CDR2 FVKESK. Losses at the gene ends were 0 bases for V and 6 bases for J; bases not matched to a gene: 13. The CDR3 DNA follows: TGTGCCAGCAGCCAAGATATTGGGACTAGCTTTGGCCTTGATACGCAGTATTTT. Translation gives CASSQDIGTSFGLDTQYF.

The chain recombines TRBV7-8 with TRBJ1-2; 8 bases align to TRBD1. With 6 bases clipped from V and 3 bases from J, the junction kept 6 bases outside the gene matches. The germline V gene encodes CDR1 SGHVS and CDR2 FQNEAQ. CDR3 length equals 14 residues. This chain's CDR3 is CASRSDRDDYGYTF. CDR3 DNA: TGTGCCAGCAGATCGGACAGGGACGACTATGGCTACACCTTC.

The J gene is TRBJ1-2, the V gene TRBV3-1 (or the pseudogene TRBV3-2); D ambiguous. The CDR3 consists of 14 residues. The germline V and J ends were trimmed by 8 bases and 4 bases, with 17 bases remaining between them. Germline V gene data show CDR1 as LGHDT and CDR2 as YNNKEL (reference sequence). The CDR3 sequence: CASCPDRSPYGYTF. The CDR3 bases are TGTGCCAGCTGTCCAGACCGAAGCCCCTATGGCTACACCTTC.

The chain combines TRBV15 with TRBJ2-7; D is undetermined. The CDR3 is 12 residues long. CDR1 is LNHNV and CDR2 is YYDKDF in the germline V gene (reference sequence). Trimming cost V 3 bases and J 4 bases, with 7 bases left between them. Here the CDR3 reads CATSSVTYEQYF. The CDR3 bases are TGTGCCACCAGCAGTGTAACTTACGAGCAGTACTTC.

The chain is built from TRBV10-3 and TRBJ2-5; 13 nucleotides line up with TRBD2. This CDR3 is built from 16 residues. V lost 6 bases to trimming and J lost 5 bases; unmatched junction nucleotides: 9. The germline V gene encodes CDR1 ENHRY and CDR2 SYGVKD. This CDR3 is CAISTRLAGGGETQYF. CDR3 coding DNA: TGTGCCATCAGCACAAGACTAGCGGGGGGTGGTGAGACCCAGTACTTC.

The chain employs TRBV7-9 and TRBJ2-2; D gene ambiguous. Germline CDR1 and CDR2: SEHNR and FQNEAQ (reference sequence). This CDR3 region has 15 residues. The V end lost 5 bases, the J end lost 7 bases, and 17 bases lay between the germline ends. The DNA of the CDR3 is TGTGCCAGCAGCCCCATGGACCCCCTCTTCGGGGAGCTGTTTTTT. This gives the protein CASSPMDPLFGELFF.

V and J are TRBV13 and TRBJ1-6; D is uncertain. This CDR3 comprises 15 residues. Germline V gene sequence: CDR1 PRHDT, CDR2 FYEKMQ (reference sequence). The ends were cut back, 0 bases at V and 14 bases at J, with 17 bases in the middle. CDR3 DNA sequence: TGTGCCAGCAGCTTAGGGGGTTCGGCGGTTTCTACCCTCCACTTT. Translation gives CASSLGGSAVSTLHF.

CDR3 region: CASLLGGGGGANTEAFF. In nucleotides, the CDR3 is TGTGCCAGCTTGCTGGGGGGAGGTGGAGGGGCTAACACTGAAGCTTTCTTT. This chain connects TRBV13 to TRBJ1-1; TRBD1 is a possible D gene (5 bases). The V end was cut by 8 bases, the J end by 2 bases, with 24 bases between. The CDR3 covers 17 residues. In germline, CDR1 is PRHDT, CDR2 FYEKMQ (reference sequence).

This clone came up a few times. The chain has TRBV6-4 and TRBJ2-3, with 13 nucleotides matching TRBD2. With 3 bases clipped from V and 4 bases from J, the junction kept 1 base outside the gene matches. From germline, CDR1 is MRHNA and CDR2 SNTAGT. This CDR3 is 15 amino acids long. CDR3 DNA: TGTGCCAGCAGTGAAACTAGCGGGGGGGCAGATACGCAGTATTTT. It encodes CASSETSGGADTQYF.

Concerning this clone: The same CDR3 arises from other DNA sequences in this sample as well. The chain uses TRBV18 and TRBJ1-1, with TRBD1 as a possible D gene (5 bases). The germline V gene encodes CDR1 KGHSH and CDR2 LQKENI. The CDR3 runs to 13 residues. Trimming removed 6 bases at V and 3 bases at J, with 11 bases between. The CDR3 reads CASSPRGDTEAFF. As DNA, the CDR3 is TGTGCCAGCTCCCCGCGAGGGGACACTGAAGCTTTCTTT.

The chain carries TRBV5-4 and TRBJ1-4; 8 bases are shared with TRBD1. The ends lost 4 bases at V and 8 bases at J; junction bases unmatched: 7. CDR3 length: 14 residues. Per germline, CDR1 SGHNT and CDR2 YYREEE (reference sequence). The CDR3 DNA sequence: TGTGCCAGCAGCGGAGCTGACAGGGGAGAAAAACTGTTTTTT. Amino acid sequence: CASSGADRGEKLFF.

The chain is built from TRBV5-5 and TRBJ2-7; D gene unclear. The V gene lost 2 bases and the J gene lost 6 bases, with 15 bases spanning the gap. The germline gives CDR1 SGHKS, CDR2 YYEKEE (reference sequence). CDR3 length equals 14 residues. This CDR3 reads CASSFGPSPVEQYF. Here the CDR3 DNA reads TGTGCCAGCAGCTTTGGACCCAGCCCTGTCGAGCAGTACTTC.

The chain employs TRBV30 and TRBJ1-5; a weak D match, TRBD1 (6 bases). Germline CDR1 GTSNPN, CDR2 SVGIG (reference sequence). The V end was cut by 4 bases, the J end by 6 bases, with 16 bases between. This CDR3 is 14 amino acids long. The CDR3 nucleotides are TGTGCCTGGAAGGTCGGGGGGGGCGGTCAGCCCCAGCATTTT. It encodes CAWKVGGGGQPQHF.

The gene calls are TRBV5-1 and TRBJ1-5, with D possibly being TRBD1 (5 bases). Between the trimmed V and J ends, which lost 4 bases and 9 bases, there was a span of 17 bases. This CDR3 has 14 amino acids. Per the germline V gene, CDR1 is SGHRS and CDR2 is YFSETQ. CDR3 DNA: TGCGCCAGCAGCCAAGGGTCTGGGGGGATGCCCCAGCATTTT. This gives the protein CASSQGSGGMPQHF.

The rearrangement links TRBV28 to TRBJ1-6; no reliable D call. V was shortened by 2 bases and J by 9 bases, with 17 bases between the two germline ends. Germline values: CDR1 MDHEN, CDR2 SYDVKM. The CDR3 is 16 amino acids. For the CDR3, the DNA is TGTGCCAGCAGTTTAACGGGGTTTCCGTTGGGTTCACCCCTCCACTTT. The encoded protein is CASSLTGFPLGSPLHF.